This T cell receptor beta chain comes out of a study of identifying expanded T cells in peripheral blood. General study results and limits: Technical replicates showed roughly 1.2 changed clones; approximately 2 weeks around 15; four weeks 19. Clone count variance between approximately two-week samples rose with total template count.

Collection occurred without any documented infections or immune events in donors. Some clones are missing from TCRdb's copy, which holds only in-frame ones; the method was immunoSEQ multiplex PCR. The sample lists tens of thousands of clones, around 90% seen once, with less than 6% in the top ten. CDR3 length: 15 amino acids. Trimming pared 7 bases from V and 1 base from J, leaving 15 bases between. Germline V gene lookup returns CDR1 LGHNT and CDR2 FRNRAP. This clone showed up just a few times. The antigen is not known. The sequenced sample was blood. The sequence derives from a person aged 18 to 70 in good health. The chain employs TRBV12-5 and TRBJ2-3; perhaps TRBD2 as D (5 bases). The chain's CDR3 is CASVLDSYGTDTQYF. CDR3 sequence (DNA): TGTGCTAGTGTTCTGGACTCTTACGGCACAGATACGCAGTATTTT.